The 29 T cell receptor beta chains in this list originate from one sample, sequenced in a study of T-cell reconstitution after alpha-beta-depleted transplantation in children. During its preparation, the TCRbeta library received unique molecular identifiers. TCRdb analysed the PCR reads with MiXCR anew, one entry per CDR3 protein. The sample gives about 200,000 distinct CDR3 sequences, approximately 15% of which show up once; about 12% is in the top ten. Specimen: PBMCs from the stem cell graft donor, collected from the stem cell graft. These receptors all come from a human donor who donated a stem cell graft to a child with acute lymphoblastic leukemia.

This clonotype has at least ten counts. The chain has TRBV5-1 and TRBJ2-5; 10 bases align to TRBD1. Trimming at V came to 1 base and at J to 4 bases, leaving 7 bases not matched to a gene. This CDR3 is built from 16 residues. Looked up from germline, CDR1 is SGHRS and CDR2 is YFSETQ. The CDR3 is CASSLIPGQGGETQYF. The CDR3 nucleotides read TGCGCCAGCAGCTTGATTCCAGGACAGGGGGGAGAGACCCAGTACTTC. Drawing the rest from reference TRBV5-1 and TRBJ2-5, the complete variable domain is KAGVTQTPRYLIKTRGQQVTLSCSPISGHRSVSWYQQTPGQGLQFLFEYFSETQRNKGNFPGRFSGRQFSNSRSEMNVSTLELGDSALYLCASSLIPGQGGETQYFGPGTRLLVL.

The chain combines TRBV3-1 with TRBJ1-2; the D gene is possibly TRBD1 (5 bases). Trimming removed 3 bases at V and 7 bases at J, with 15 bases between. This CDR3 has 14 residues. Germline V gives CDR1 LGHDT, CDR2 YNNKEL (reference sequence). CDR3 loop: CASSQETGGGGYTF. The CDR3 coding sequence is TGTGCCAGCAGCCAGGAGACTGGGGGTGGTGGCTACACCTTC.

This clonotype was observed many times. This chain connects TRBV20-1 to TRBJ2-1; D is possibly TRBD1 (6 bases). V was cut by 6 bases and J by 6 bases, with 15 bases left in between. The CDR3 contains 13 residues. CDR1 DFQATT and CDR2 SNEGSKA come from the germline V gene (reference sequence). The CDR3 DNA follows: TGCAGTGCCCCGAGACAGGATTTCAATGAGCAGTTCTTC. Protein sequence: CSAPRQDFNEQFF.

This clonotype was recorded many times. This chain connects TRBV12-3 or TRBV12-4 to TRBJ1-5; perhaps TRBD1 as D (6 bases). This CDR3 has 14 amino acids. Trimming removed 5 bases at V and 5 bases at J, with 13 bases between. The CDR3 DNA follows: TGTGCCAGCAGTCTGGGGGGGGCCTATCAGCCCCAGCATTTT. Its translation is CASSLGGAYQPQHF.

There are many counts of this clonotype. V is TRBV7-6 and J is TRBJ1-6, with TRBD1 matching 9 bases. Looked up from germline, CDR1 is SGHVS and CDR2 is FNYEAQ. J lost 9 bases, V lost 5 bases, and 8 bases had no gene match. CDR3 length equals 15 residues. This CDR3 reads CASSTSGTGTSPLHF. The CDR3 DNA is TGTGCCAGCAGCACCTCCGGGACAGGGACTTCACCCCTCCACTTT.

There are many counts of this clonotype. The chain employs TRBV6-1 and TRBJ2-2; D perhaps matches TRBD1 (5 bases). V lost 6 bases, J lost 1 base, and 15 bases lay in between. The CDR3 covers 16 residues. Germline values: CDR1 MNHNS, CDR2 SASEGT. This CDR3 reads CASSPPVTVNTGELFF. In nucleotides, the CDR3 is TGTGCCAGCAGCCCCCCCGTGACAGTGAACACCGGGGAGCTGTTTTTT.

The gene calls are TRBV6-2 or TRBV6-3 and TRBJ1-1, with 8 bases fitting TRBD1. Germline CDR1 is MNHEY and CDR2 is SVGEGT. CDR3 size: 13 residues. Trimming took 7 bases from V and 8 from J; bases not matched to a gene: 9. The CDR3 nucleotides are TGTGCCAGCATTTCTCGGACAGGGCGAGAAGCTTTCTTT. It is translated as CASISRTGREAFF.

This clonotype was recorded at least ten times. This chain uses TRBV5-1 with TRBJ1-5, with D tentatively TRBD1 (5 bases). This CDR3 has 14 amino acids. Germline CDR1 is SGHRS and CDR2 is YFSETQ. V was trimmed by 2 bases and J by 7 bases, leaving 13 bases between them. In nucleotides, the CDR3 is TGCGCCAGCAGCTTAGGGGACCCCGGGCAGCCCCAGCATTTT. Its translation: CASSLGDPGQPQHF.

The CDR3 sequence is CASSLSNGGTDTQYF. The DNA of the CDR3 is TGTGCCAGCAGTTTATCGAATGGCGGCACAGATACGCAGTATTTT. The J gene is TRBJ2-3, the V gene TRBV27; D call uncertain. Germline V gene lookup returns CDR1 MNHEY and CDR2 SMNVEV (reference sequence). The CDR3 sequence is 15 residues long. The germline V and J ends were trimmed by 0 bases and 1 base, with 8 bases remaining between them.

This clonotype was counted ten times or more. The J gene is TRBJ2-2, the V gene TRBV18; D is possibly TRBD1 or TRBD2 (5 bases each). With 3 bases removed from V and 6 bases from J, the gap between germline ends came to 14 bases. The CDR3 loop spans 15 amino acids. Germline CDR1 reads KGHSH; CDR2 reads LQKENI. CDR3 protein: CASSPGSWGPGELFF. In nucleotides, the CDR3 is TGTGCCAGCTCACCTGGCAGCTGGGGACCCGGGGAGCTGTTTTTT.

The J gene is TRBJ1-5, the V gene TRBV20-1; no firm D call. The CDR3 extends over 15 amino acids. V lost 3 bases and J 0 bases, leaving 12 bases between the germline ends. From germline, CDR1 is DFQATT and CDR2 SNEGSKA (reference sequence). For the CDR3, the DNA is TGCAGTGCTAGGTTGCCAGGTTATAGCAATCAGCCCCAGCATTTT. Encoded protein: CSARLPGYSNQPQHF.

There are many counts of this clonotype. V usage is TRBV18 and J usage is TRBJ1-5, with D perhaps TRBD1 (5 bases). The V end was cut by 2 bases, the J end by 2 bases, with 10 bases between. This CDR3 has 15 amino acids. From germline, CDR1 is KGHSH and CDR2 LQKENI. CDR3 sequence (DNA): TGTGCCAGCTCACCAGGGGGGTGGGGCAATCAGCCCCAGCATTTT. Protein product: CASSPGGWGNQPQHF.

The rearrangement links TRBV10-2 to TRBJ2-2, with TRBD2 matching over 9 bases. CDR1 is WSHSY and CDR2 is SAAADI in the germline V gene. The CDR3 is 14 residues long. Germline trimming cut 8 bases from V and 6 bases from J; bases unmatched to any gene: 7. The chain's CDR3 is CASGAGGPSGELFF. As DNA, the CDR3 is TGCGCCAGCGGGGCGGGAGGGCCTTCCGGGGAGCTGTTTTTT.

Ten or more counts support this clonotype. The CDR3 DNA is TGCGCCAGCAGCTTGGCGACCGAGGGGGATGAGCAGTTCTTC. This gives the protein CASSLATEGDEQFF. The chain is built from TRBV5-1 and TRBJ2-1; tentative D call: TRBD1 (6 bases). Germline-derived CDR1 and CDR2 are SGHRS and YFSETQ. V lost 0 bases to trimming and J lost 8 bases, with 12 bases between them. The CDR3 has 14 residues.

This clonotype was detected many times. This sequence joins TRBV4-1 and TRBJ2-2, with 8 bases lining up with TRBD1. V gave up 6 bases and J gave up 4 bases; unmatched junction bases: 13. Germline values: CDR1 MGHRA, CDR2 YSYEKL. There are 17 residues in the CDR3. Here the CDR3 DNA reads TGCGCCAGCAGGGGGGAACGGGACAGGATAAGCACCGGGGAGCTGTTTTTT. Translation: CASRGERDRISTGELFF.

This clonotype was found a few times. The chain has TRBV4-1 and TRBJ2-7; D gene uncertain. This CDR3 contains 17 residues. Germline V gives CDR1 MGHRA, CDR2 YSYEKL. The ends were cut back, 0 bases at V and 2 bases at J, with 17 bases in the middle. The CDR3 nucleotides are TGCGCCAGCAGCCAAGATATGGGATTTAACTACCCCTACGAGCAGTACTTC. Translating gives CASSQDMGFNYPYEQYF.

The V gene is TRBV6-1, the J gene TRBJ1-2, with 10 bases lining up with TRBD1. V shed 2 bases, J shed 3 bases, and the junction held 12 bases outside the gene matches. The CDR3 is made up of 18 amino acids. Germline loops: CDR1 MNHNS, CDR2 SASEGT. CDR3 in DNA: TGTGCCAGCAGTGAACGGGAGGGACAGGGGCTCCCTTACTATGGCTACACCTTC. Encoded protein: CASSEREGQGLPYYGYTF.

The V call is TRBV10-3, the J call TRBJ2-7, with a tentative D call TRBD2 (5 bases). Trimming removed 3 bases from V and 6 bases from J, with 21 bases in between. The CDR3 spans 16 residues. The V gene's germline CDR1 is ENHRY and CDR2 SYGVKD. The CDR3 here is CAISELGSVGAGEQYF. CDR3 DNA: TGTGCCATCAGTGAATTAGGGTCCGTTGGTGCGGGCGAGCAGTACTTC.

The J gene is TRBJ2-7, the V gene TRBV2, with no clear D. The length of the CDR3 is 14 residues. V dropped 6 bases and J dropped 2 bases, with 14 bases sitting between them. CDR1 and CDR2 (germline): SNHLY, FYNNEI. The CDR3 DNA reads TGTGCCAGCAGGGAACAGAGAGCCCCCTACGAGCAGTACTTC. It yields the protein CASREQRAPYEQYF.

In the case of this clonotype: This may be a read error, as it is one base from a much larger clone. Since no conserved phenylalanine or tryptophan closes the CDR3, a read error is the likely cause. This CDR3 is CSALTENYGYTL. In DNA, the CDR3 is TGCAGCGCTCTCACAGAGAACTATGGCTACACCTTG. The rearrangement links TRBV29-1 to TRBJ1-2; D remains ambiguous. There are 12 residues in the CDR3. CDR1 is SQVTM, CDR2 ANQGSEA, per germline. V lost 7 bases and J lost 2, with 11 bases in between.

The chain carries TRBV6-5 and TRBJ1-6, with TRBD1 matching 7 bases. The V segment lost 6 bases and the J segment 1 base; nucleotides outside the gene matches: 9. CDR3 length: 17 amino acids. Germline CDR1 and CDR2: MNHEY and SVGAGI. CDR3 nucleotide sequence: TGTGCCAGCAGGACACAGGGGATAGGTTCCTATAATTCACCCCTCCACTTT. This encodes CASRTQGIGSYNSPLHF.

The chain recombines TRBV12-3 or TRBV12-4 with TRBJ2-5, with a tentative D call TRBD2 (5 bases). The V end was cut by 7 bases, the J end by 7 bases, with 19 bases between. The CDR3 spans 14 residues. The CDR3 bases are TGTGCCAGCACTCCAAAACGGGGAGCAGGGACCCAGTACTTC. Translating gives CASTPKRGAGTQYF.

Ten or more counts support this clonotype. The rearrangement joins TRBV10-3 to TRBJ1-5, with unresolved D. Trimming removed 2 bases at V and 6 bases at J, with 8 bases between. The CDR3 extends over 13 amino acids. CDR1 ENHRY and CDR2 SYGVKD come from the germline V gene. The CDR3 reads CAISEEEGQPQHF. CDR3 nucleotide sequence: TGTGCCATCAGTGAGGAAGAGGGTCAGCCCCAGCATTTT.

CDR3 in amino acids: CASSLAGGWTGASDYGYTF. The CDR3 coding sequence is TGCGCCAGCAGCTTGGCCGGAGGTTGGACAGGGGCCTCGGACTATGGCTACACCTTC. This chain connects TRBV5-1 to TRBJ1-2; 9 positions match TRBD1. The CDR3 has 19 residues. V was pared by 0 bases and J by 3 bases, with 15 bases of the junction left unmatched. CDR1 SGHRS and CDR2 YFSETQ come from the germline V gene. The full variable domain, its missing parts supplied by reference TRBV5-1 and TRBJ1-2, is KAGVTQTPRYLIKTRGQQVTLSCSPISGHRSVSWYQQTPGQGLQFLFEYFSETQRNKGNFPGRFSGRQFSNSRSEMNVSTLELGDSALYLCASSLAGGWTGASDYGYTFGSGTRLTVV.

This clonotype was found many times. This chain uses TRBV5-1 with TRBJ1-1; D call uncertain. Between the trimmed V and J ends, which lost 4 bases and 4 bases, there was a span of 11 bases. This CDR3 region has 13 residues. The germline gives CDR1 SGHRS, CDR2 YFSETQ. In DNA form, the CDR3 reads TGCGCCAGCAGCACCGGAACGGCCACTGAAGCTTTCTTT. It specifies CASSTGTATEAFF.

This clonotype was recorded at least ten times. The rearrangement links TRBV7-9 to TRBJ1-1, with D perhaps matching TRBD1 (5 bases). The ends were cut back, 1 base at V and 10 bases at J, with 7 bases in the middle. The germline gives CDR1 SEHNR, CDR2 FQNEAQ (reference sequence). The CDR3 extends over 11 amino acids. DNA for the CDR3: TGTGCCAGCAGCTTAGTCGGGGCAGCTTTCTTT. It yields the protein CASSLVGAAFF.

In its sample, this clonotype was seen many times. V is TRBV27 and J is TRBJ2-7, with 7 bases aligning to TRBD1. V dropped 6 bases and J dropped 3; count of bases not matched to a gene: 8. CDR3 length: 14 residues. Germline CDR1 reads MNHEY; CDR2 reads SMNVEV (reference sequence). CDR3 bases: TGTGCCAGCAGACCCGGGACAGCGATCTACGAGCAGTACTTC. It codes for CASRPGTAIYEQYF.

In its sample, this clonotype was seen many times. The chain has TRBV7-9 and TRBJ2-7, with TRBD2 as a possible D gene (5 bases). The CDR3 covers 15 residues. V shed 5 bases and J shed 3 bases, with 17 bases lying between them. Germline V gene data show CDR1 as SEHNR and CDR2 as FQNEAQ (reference sequence). In DNA, the CDR3 is TGTGCCAGCAGCCACCCCCCGGGGAGAGGCTACGAGCAGTACTTC. It specifies CASSHPPGRGYEQYF. Complete variable domain (other parts from reference TRBV7-9 and TRBJ2-7): DTGVSQNPRHKITKRGQNVTFRCDPISEHNRLYWYRQTLGQGPEFLTYFQNEAQLEKSRLLSDRFSAERPKGSFSTLEIQRTEQGDSAMYLCASSHPPGRGYEQYFGPGTRLTVT.

Comments on this clonotype: A single base separates this from a much larger clone, so it may be a read error. This chain links TRBV4-2 with TRBJ2-1; possibly TRBD1 or TRBD2 for D (5 bases each). CDR1 is LGHNA, CDR2 YNFKEQ, per germline. There are 14 residues in the CDR3. The CDR3 here is CASSEGSSYNVQFF. In DNA form, the CDR3 reads TGTGCCAGCAGCGAGGGGAGCTCCTACAATGTGCAGTTCTTC.